Reported below is one T cell receptor beta chain. No antigen is known for it. The study team obtained lesional scalp punch biopsies and peripheral blood from alopecia areata patients. A FACSAria was used to sort CD4+ and CD8+ T cells. These cells came from PBMCs. Extracted RNA was reverse transcribed, and the resulting cDNA served as sequencing template. TCRdb keeps only in-frame clones here, not all; method: immunoSEQ multiplex PCR. The table has some 170,000 clones, approximately 70% seen once. The entry originates in a study of CD8+ T cells in alopecia areata. Study overall: Tofacitinib continued for 6 to 18 months and was then withheld for 6 months.

Study observations and caveats: Scalp sequencing captures resident alphabeta T cells of normal skin too.

The origin of this receptor is a human donor with alopecia areata. The specimen was CD8+ T cells sorted from blood, collected at week 0.

CDR3 in DNA: TGTGCCAGCACACACAGGGGACAAAGACAAGAGACCCAGTACTTC. As protein: CASTHRGQRQETQYF. The chain carries TRBV6-6 and TRBJ2-5; TRBD1 matches at 7 bases. Germline lookup yields CDR1 MNHNY and CDR2 SVGAGI (reference sequence). The CDR3 sequence is 15 residues long. Trimming took 7 bases from V and 2 from J; bases not matched to a gene: 10.